This T cell receptor beta chain was identified in a study of a mutant IDH1 vaccine in newly diagnosed glioma. Study results and caveats: Vaccine-induced responses were seen in roughly 93% of patients, spanning several MHC alleles.

Stated time point: baseline, week 1 (first vaccination visit). Treatment reported: pre-vaccination baseline after standard-of-care therapy. The repertoire was sequenced with immunoSEQ multiplex PCR; TCRdb's copy has only in-frame clones and lacks some. The sample yields 25,000 to 35,000 clones, around 79% seen once. V lost 4 bases and J 3 bases, leaving 18 bases between the germline ends. There are 16 residues in the CDR3. Germline V gene sequence: CDR1 LGHNA, CDR2 YNFKEQ. To note about this clone: What it binds is unknown.

The chain carries TRBV4-2 and TRBJ2-5; D is uncertain. This specimen consisted of PBMCs, obtained from a glioma patient treated with radiotherapy, temozolomide or both. The clonotype originates from a man aged 30 to 45 with glioma. The CDR3 coding sequence is TGTGCCAGCAGCCCCCTGATTGCTACTTTCGAAGAGACCCAGTACTTC. As protein: CASSPLIATFEETQYF.